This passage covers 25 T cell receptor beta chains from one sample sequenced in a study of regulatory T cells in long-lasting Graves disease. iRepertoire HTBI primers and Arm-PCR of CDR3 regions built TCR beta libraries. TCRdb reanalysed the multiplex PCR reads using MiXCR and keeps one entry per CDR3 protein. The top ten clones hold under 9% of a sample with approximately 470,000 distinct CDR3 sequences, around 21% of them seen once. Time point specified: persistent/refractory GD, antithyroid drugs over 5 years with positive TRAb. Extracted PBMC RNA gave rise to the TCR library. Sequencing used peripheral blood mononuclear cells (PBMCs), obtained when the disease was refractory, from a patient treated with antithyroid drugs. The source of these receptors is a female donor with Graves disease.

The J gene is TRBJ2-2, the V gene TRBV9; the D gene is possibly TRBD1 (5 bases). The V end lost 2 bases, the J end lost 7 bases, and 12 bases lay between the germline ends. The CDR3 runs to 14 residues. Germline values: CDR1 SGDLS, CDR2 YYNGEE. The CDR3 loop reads CASSVGAFDGELFF. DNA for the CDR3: TGTGCCAGCAGCGTTGGGGCATTCGACGGGGAGCTGTTTTTT.

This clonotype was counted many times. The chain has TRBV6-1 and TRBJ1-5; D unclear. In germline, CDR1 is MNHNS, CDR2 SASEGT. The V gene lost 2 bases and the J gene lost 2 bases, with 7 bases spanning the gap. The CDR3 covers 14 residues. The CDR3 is CASSERTGNQPQHF. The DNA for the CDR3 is TGTGCCAGCAGTGAACGAACAGGCAATCAGCCCCAGCATTTT.

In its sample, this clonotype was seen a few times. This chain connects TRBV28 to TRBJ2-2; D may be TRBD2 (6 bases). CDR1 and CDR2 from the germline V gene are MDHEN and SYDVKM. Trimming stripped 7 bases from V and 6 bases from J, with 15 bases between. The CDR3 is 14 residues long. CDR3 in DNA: TGTGCCAGCAAAAGGAGGGAGTGGTCCGGGGAGCTGTTTTTT. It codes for CASKRREWSGELFF.

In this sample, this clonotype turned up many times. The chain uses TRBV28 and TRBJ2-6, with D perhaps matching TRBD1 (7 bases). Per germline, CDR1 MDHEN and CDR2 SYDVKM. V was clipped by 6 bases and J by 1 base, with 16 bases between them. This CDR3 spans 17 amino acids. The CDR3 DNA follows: TGTGCCAGCAGCGGACGACAGGGAGGATCTGGGGCCAACGTCCTGACTTTC. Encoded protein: CASSGRQGGSGANVLTF.

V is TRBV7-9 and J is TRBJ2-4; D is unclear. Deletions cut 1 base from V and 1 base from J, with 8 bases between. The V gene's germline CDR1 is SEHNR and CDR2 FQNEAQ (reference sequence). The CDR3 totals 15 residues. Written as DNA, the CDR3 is TGTGCCAGCAGCTTAGGGGGTTCGGCCAAAAACATTCAGTACTTC. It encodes CASSLGGSAKNIQYF.

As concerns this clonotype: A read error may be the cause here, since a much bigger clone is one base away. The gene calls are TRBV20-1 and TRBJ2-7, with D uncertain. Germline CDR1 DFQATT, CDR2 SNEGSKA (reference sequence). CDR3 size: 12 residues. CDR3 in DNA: TGCAGTGTTAGAATTGATGCCTACGAGCAGTACTTC. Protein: CSVRIDAYEQYF.

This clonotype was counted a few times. The CDR3 spells CASSLDSLRASGNTIYF. The DNA of the CDR3 is TGTGCCAGCAGCTTAGATTCCTTACGGGCCTCTGGAAACACCATATATTTT. The chain is built from TRBV7-2 and TRBJ1-3; D unresolved. Germline V gene sequence: CDR1 SGHTA, CDR2 FQGNSA. This CDR3 region has 17 residues. Trimming removed 1 base from V and 0 bases from J, with 13 bases in between.

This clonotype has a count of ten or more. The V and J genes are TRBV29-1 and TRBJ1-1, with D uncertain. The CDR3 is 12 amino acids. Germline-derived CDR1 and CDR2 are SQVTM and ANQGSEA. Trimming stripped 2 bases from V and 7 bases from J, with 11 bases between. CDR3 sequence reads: CSVEPRPYEAFF. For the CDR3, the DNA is TGCAGCGTTGAACCCAGACCATATGAAGCTTTCTTT.

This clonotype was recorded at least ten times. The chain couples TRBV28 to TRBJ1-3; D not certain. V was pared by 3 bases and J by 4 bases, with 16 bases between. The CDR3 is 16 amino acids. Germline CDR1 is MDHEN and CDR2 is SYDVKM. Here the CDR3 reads CASSFLRGGGGNTIYF. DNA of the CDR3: TGTGCCAGCAGTTTTCTCCGGGGAGGCGGCGGAAACACCATATATTTT.

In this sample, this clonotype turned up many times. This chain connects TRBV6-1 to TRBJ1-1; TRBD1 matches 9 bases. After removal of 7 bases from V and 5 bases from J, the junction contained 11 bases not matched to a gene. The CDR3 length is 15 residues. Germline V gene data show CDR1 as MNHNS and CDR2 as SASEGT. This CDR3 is CASIKNRDRDTEAFF. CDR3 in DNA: TGTGCCAGCATTAAAAACCGGGACAGGGATACTGAAGCTTTCTTT.

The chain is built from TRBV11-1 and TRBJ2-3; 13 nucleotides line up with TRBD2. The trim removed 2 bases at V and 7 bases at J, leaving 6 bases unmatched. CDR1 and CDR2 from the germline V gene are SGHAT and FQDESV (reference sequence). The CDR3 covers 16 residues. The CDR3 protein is CASSLHGLAGAYTQYF. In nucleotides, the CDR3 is TGTGCCAGCAGCTTACACGGACTAGCGGGAGCATATACGCAGTATTTT.

This chain's CDR3 is CASTEAGRYEQYF. CDR3 nucleotides: TGTGCCAGCACGGAAGCGGGCCGCTACGAGCAGTACTTC. V usage is TRBV25-1 and J usage is TRBJ2-7; maybe TRBD2 (6 bases). Trimming left V 7 bases short and J 3 bases short, with 13 bases between. The germline V gene encodes CDR1 MGHDK and CDR2 SYGVNS. This CDR3 contains 13 residues.

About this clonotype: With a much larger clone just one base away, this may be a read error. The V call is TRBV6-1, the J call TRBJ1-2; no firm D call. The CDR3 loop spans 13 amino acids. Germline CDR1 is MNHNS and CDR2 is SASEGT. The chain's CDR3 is CAGSPNANYGYTF. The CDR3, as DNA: TGTGCCGGCAGTCCTAACGCTAACTATGGCTACACCTTC.

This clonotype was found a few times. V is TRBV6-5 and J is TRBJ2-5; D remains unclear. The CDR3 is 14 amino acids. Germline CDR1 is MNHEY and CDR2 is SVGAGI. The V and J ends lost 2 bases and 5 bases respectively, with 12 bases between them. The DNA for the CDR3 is TGTGCCAGCAGTTACGAGGCAGGAAGGGAGACCCAGTACTTC. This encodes CASSYEAGRETQYF.

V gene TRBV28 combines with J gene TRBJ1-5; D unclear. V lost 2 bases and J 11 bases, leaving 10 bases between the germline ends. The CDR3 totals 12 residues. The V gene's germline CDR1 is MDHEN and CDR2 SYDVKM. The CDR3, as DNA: TGTGCCAGCAGTTTAGACGGAACATCCCAGCATTTT. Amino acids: CASSLDGTSQHF. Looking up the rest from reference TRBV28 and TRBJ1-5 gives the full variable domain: DVKVTQSSRYLVKRTGEKVFLECVQDMDHENMFWYRQDPGLGLRLIYFSYDVKMKEKGDIPEGYSVSREKKERFSLILESASTNQTSMYLCASSLDGTSQHFGDGTRLSIL.

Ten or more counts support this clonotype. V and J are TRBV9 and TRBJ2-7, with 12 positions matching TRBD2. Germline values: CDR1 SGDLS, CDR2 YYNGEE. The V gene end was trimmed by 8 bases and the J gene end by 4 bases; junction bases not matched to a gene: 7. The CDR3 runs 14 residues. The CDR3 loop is CASSVGTSGYEQYF. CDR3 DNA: TGTGCCAGTAGTGTCGGGACTAGCGGGTACGAGCAGTACTTC.

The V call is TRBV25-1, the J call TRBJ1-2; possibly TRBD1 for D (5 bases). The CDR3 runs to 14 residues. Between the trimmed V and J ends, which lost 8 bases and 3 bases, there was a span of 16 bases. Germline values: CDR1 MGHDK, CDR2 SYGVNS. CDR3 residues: CASGSLTDYYGYTF. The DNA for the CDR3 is TGTGCCAGCGGGTCACTGACAGACTACTATGGCTACACCTTC.

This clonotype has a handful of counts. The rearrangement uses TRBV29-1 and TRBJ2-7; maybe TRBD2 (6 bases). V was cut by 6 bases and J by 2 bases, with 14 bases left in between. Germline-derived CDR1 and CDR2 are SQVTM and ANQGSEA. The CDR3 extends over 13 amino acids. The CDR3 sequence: CSVGSGGTYEQYF. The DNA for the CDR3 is TGCAGCGTCGGATCCGGGGGAACCTACGAGCAGTACTTC.

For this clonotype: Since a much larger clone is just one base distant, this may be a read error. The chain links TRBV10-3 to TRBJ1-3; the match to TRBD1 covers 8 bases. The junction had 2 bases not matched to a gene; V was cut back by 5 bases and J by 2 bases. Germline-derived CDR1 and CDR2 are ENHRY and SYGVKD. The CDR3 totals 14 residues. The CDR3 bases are TGTGCCATCAGTACAGGGGGAGCTGGAAACACCATATATTTT. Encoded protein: CAISTGGAGNTIYF.

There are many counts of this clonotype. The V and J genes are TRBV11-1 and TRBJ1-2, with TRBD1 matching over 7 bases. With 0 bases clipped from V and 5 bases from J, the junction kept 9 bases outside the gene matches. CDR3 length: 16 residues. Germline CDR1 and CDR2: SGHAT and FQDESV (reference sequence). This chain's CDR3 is CASSLAATGTYYGYTF. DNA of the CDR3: TGTGCCAGCAGCTTAGCCGCGACAGGGACATATTATGGCTACACCTTC.

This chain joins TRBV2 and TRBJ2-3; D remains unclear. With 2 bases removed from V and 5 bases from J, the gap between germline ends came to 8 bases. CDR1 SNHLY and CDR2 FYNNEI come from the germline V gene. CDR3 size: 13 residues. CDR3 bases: TGTGCCAGCAGTGAATACCGAGGAGATACGCAGTATTTT. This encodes CASSEYRGDTQYF. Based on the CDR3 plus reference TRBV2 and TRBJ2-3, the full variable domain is EPEVTQTPSHQVTQMGQEVILRCVPISNHLYFYWYRQILGQKVEFLVSFYNNEISEKSEIFDDQFSVERPDGSNFTLKIRSTKLEDSAMYFCASSEYRGDTQYFGPGTRLTVL.

The DNA of the CDR3 is TGTGCCAGCAGTTCCCCCGGCCCCGGGAGATCCTACGAGCAGTACTTC. As protein: CASSSPGPGRSYEQYF. The chain has TRBV6-2 or TRBV6-3 and TRBJ2-7; TRBD2 might be the D (6 bases). The CDR3 spans 16 residues. Trimming pared 4 bases from V and 1 base from J, leaving 17 bases between. Germline CDR1 and CDR2: MNHEY and SVGEGT.

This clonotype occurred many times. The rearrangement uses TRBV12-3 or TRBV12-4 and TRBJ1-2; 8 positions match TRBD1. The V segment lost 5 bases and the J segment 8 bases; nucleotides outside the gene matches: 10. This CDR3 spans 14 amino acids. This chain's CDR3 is CASSIGQGSRGYTF. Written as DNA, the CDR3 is TGTGCCAGCAGTATCGGACAGGGAAGTAGAGGCTACACCTTC.

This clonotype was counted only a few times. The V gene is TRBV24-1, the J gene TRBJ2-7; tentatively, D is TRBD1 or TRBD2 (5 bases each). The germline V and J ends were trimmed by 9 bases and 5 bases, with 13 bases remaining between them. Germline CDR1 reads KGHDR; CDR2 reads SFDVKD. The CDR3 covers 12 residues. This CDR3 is CATAGARNEQYF. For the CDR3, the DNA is TGTGCCACCGCCGGGGCCAGGAACGAGCAGTACTTC.

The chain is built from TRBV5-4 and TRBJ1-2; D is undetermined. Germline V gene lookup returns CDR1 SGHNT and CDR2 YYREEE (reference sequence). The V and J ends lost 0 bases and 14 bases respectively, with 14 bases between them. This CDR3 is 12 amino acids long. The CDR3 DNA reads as TGTGCCAGCAGCTTGGTGGTAGGCCATTATACCTTC. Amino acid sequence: CASSLVVGHYTF.